The 23 T cell receptor beta chains below all came from one sample that was sequenced in a study of cytomegalovirus exposure and HLA in healthy donors. Use of 60 Vbeta and 13 Jbeta primers characterized the PCR. Produced via immunoSEQ multiplex PCR; TCRdb's table is partial and in-frame only. The top ten hold more than 1.5% of the sample, which has about 120,000 clones, more than 60% seen once. The sample taken for sequencing was PBMCs. The receptors here all came from a man between 18 and 35 years old in good health and CMV-seronegative.

This clone has just a few counts. The V call is TRBV5-8, the J call TRBJ2-3, with D unclear. CDR3 length: 14 amino acids. Trimming took 5 bases from V and 2 from J, leaving 12 bases between them. Germline lookup yields CDR1 SGHTS and CDR2 YDEGEE. CDR3 loop: CASRYDILTDTQYF. The CDR3 bases are TGTGCCAGCAGATATGACATACTCACAGATACGCAGTATTTT.

The chain is built from TRBV4-1 and TRBJ2-4, with D possibly TRBD1 on 6 matching bases. V lost 4 bases and J 0 bases, leaving 10 bases between the germline ends. Per germline, CDR1 MGHRA and CDR2 YSYEKL. The CDR3 sequence is 15 residues long. CDR3 residues: CASSLGQIAKNIQYF. CDR3 bases: TGCGCCAGCAGCCTCGGACAGATAGCCAAAAACATTCAGTACTTC.

This clone was counted only a few times. The chain combines TRBV15 with TRBJ1-2; 8 bases line up with TRBD1. This CDR3 region has 14 residues. Losses at the gene ends were 1 base for V and 6 bases for J; bases not matched to a gene: 4. The germline CDR1 and CDR2 sequences are LNHNV and YYDKDF (reference sequence). CDR3 DNA sequence: TGTGCCACCAGCAGAGGGGAGACAGGGGATGGCTACACCTTC. Its translation: CATSRGETGDGYTF.

Only a few counts were recorded for this clone. The rearrangement joins TRBV29-1 to TRBJ2-7; TRBD2 agrees at 9 bases. Germline CDR1 reads SQVTM; CDR2 reads ANQGSEA. Trimming cost V 6 bases and J 2 bases; bases outside gene matches: 11. This CDR3 is built from 15 residues. DNA for the CDR3: TGCAGCGTCCTGAAGCTAGCGGGAAGGACCTACGAGCAGTACTTC. This encodes CSVLKLAGRTYEQYF.

This clone was seen more than once but under ten times. The chain has TRBV4-2 and TRBJ2-3, with 14 positions matching TRBD2. CDR3 length: 16 residues. Germline-derived CDR1 and CDR2 are LGHNA and YNFKEQ. The junction had 5 bases not matched to a gene; V was cut back by 4 bases and J by 5 bases. The CDR3 DNA reads as TGTGCCAGCAGCCCCGGGACTAGCGGGAGAATAGATACGCAGTATTTT. Residues: CASSPGTSGRIDTQYF.

The chain links TRBV2 to TRBJ2-6, with 8 bases that match TRBD1. The germline V gene has CDR1 SNHLY and CDR2 FYNNEI. There are 15 residues in the CDR3. Unmatched junction bases numbered 5, after V lost 6 bases and J lost 4 bases. The CDR3 nucleotides are TGTGCCAGCAGGCCCGGGACAGGAGGGGCCAACGTCCTGACTTTC. The encoded protein is CASRPGTGGANVLTF.

There are a few counts of this clone. The rearrangement links TRBV5-4 to TRBJ1-2, with 10 bases matching TRBD1. Germline values: CDR1 SGHNT, CDR2 YYREEE (reference sequence). Unmatched junction bases numbered 4, after V lost 4 bases and J lost 4 bases. CDR3 length: 14 residues. CDR3 nucleotide sequence: TGTGCCAGCAGCCGACAGGGGGCCGGCTATGGCTACACCTTC. It translates to CASSRQGAGYGYTF.

In DNA form, the CDR3 reads TGTGCCAGCAGCTTTCTAGCGGGAGAAGGTGAGCAGTACTTC. This translates into CASSFLAGEGEQYF. The chain uses TRBV7-2 and TRBJ2-7; TRBD2 matches 10 bases. From germline, CDR1 is SGHTA and CDR2 FQGNSA. This CDR3 is 14 amino acids long. V dropped 3 bases and J dropped 7; count of bases not matched to a gene: 6.

This chain links TRBV18 with TRBJ1-1; 8 bases align to TRBD1. The junction had 7 bases not matched to a gene; V was cut back by 4 bases and J by 3 bases. CDR3 size: 15 residues. Per the germline V gene, CDR1 is KGHSH and CDR2 is LQKENI. For the CDR3, the DNA is TGTGCCAGCTCACTCGGACAGGGCGCGGACACTGAAGCTTTCTTT. Protein product: CASSLGQGADTEAFF.

For the CDR3, the DNA is TGTGCCACCAGCCATAGCAATCAGCCCCAGCATTTT. It is translated as CATSHSNQPQHF. The chain combines TRBV6-1 with TRBJ1-5; no reliable D call. Germline loops: CDR1 MNHNS, CDR2 SASEGT. The CDR3 loop spans 12 amino acids. With 10 bases removed from V and 0 bases from J, the gap between germline ends came to 7 bases.

This chain joins TRBV27 and TRBJ2-1, with D possibly TRBD2 on 6 matching bases. Germline V gives CDR1 MNHEY, CDR2 SMNVEV (reference sequence). The V and J ends lost 6 bases and 7 bases respectively, with 16 bases between them. The CDR3 runs 14 residues. Here the CDR3 reads CASRKLEGYNEQFF. As DNA, the CDR3 is TGTGCCAGCAGGAAACTGGAGGGCTATAATGAGCAGTTCTTC.

The J gene is TRBJ2-1, the V gene TRBV28, with a possible D match to TRBD1 (6 bases). Trimming removed 5 bases from V and 0 bases from J, with 11 bases in between. The CDR3 contains 15 residues. The germline gives CDR1 MDHEN, CDR2 SYDVKM. The CDR3 DNA is TGTGCCAGCAGTCCCGGACAGAGCTCCTACAATGAGCAGTTCTTC. Residues: CASSPGQSSYNEQFF.

The chain carries TRBV10-3 and TRBJ2-7; unclear D gene. Germline V gene data show CDR1 as ENHRY and CDR2 as SYGVKD. The length of the CDR3 is 14 residues. Trimming removed 6 bases from V and 6 bases from J, with 18 bases in between. The CDR3 loop reads CAIRNVQTNSEQYF. The CDR3 DNA sequence: TGTGCCATCAGGAATGTACAAACCAACAGCGAGCAGTACTTC.

This chain connects TRBV7-7 to TRBJ2-7, with a possible D match to TRBD1 (5 bases). Trimming shortened V by 5 bases and J by 2 bases, and 16 bases separated the two germline ends. The CDR3 runs 15 residues. Germline loops: CDR1 SSHAT, CDR2 FNYEAQ (reference sequence). Here the CDR3 DNA reads TGTGCCAGCAGCGCCACCAGGGTTTTTCCCTACGAGCAGTACTTC. Protein: CASSATRVFPYEQYF.

This clone appeared a single time. This rearrangement joins TRBV10-3 to TRBJ1-2; 9 positions match TRBD1. CDR1 ENHRY and CDR2 SYGVKD come from the germline V gene. The CDR3 is made up of 15 amino acids. J was trimmed by 2 bases and V by 8 bases; bases with no gene match: 9. The CDR3 DNA sequence: TGTGCCATCGCCAGGACAGGGGATGAGAACTATGGCTACACCTTC. Amino acids: CAIARTGDENYGYTF.

This CDR3 reads CASTPPSSYEQYF. CDR3 coding DNA: TGTGCCAGCACCCCCCCCAGCTCCTACGAGCAGTACTTC. The chain couples TRBV7-9 to TRBJ2-7, with D unresolved. CDR3 length: 13 residues. The ends were cut back, 7 bases at V and 0 bases at J, with 10 bases in the middle. Germline loops: CDR1 SEHNR, CDR2 FQNEAQ (reference sequence). The full variable domain, its missing parts supplied by reference TRBV7-9 and TRBJ2-7, is DTGVSQNPRHKITKRGQNVTFRCDPISEHNRLYWYRQTLGQGPEFLTYFQNEAQLEKSRLLSDRFSAERPKGSFSTLEIQRTEQGDSAMYLCASTPPSSYEQYFGPGTRLTVT.

CDR3 in DNA: TGTGCCAGCAGTTTTGCAGAGAACACTGAAGCTTTCTTT. Translated, it gives CASSFAENTEAFF. The genes are TRBV28 and TRBJ1-1; D call uncertain. The CDR3 consists of 13 residues. Trimming stripped 3 bases from V and 1 base from J, with 6 bases between. CDR1 is MDHEN, CDR2 SYDVKM, per germline.

The chain couples TRBV28 to TRBJ2-7; D possibly corresponds to TRBD2 (6 bases). The CDR3 has 15 amino acids. V was cut by 6 bases and J by 2 bases, with 17 bases left in between. Germline values: CDR1 MDHEN, CDR2 SYDVKM. The CDR3 sequence: CASSSWGDGAYEQYF. DNA for the CDR3: TGTGCCAGCAGCTCCTGGGGGGACGGAGCCTACGAGCAGTACTTC. The full variable domain, with the rest looked up from reference TRBV28 and TRBJ2-7, is DVKVTQSSRYLVKRTGEKVFLECVQDMDHENMFWYRQDPGLGLRLIYFSYDVKMKEKGDIPEGYSVSREKKERFSLILESASTNQTSMYLCASSSWGDGAYEQYFGPGTRLTVT.

The chain links TRBV7-9 to TRBJ1-1, with 8 nucleotides matching TRBD1. V shed 7 bases, J shed 0 bases, and the junction held 4 bases outside the gene matches. This CDR3 spans 14 amino acids. Germline values: CDR1 SEHNR, CDR2 FQNEAQ (reference sequence). The CDR3 here is CASTRQGMNTEAFF. The CDR3 DNA sequence: TGTGCCAGCACCCGACAGGGGATGAACACTGAAGCTTTCTTT.

This clone was picked up one time. The CDR3 does not close with the conserved phenylalanine or tryptophan, likely indicating a read error. The DNA is omitted, as the CDR3 cannot be located on it reliably, and the CDR3 follows TCRdb's listing. The rearrangement uses TRBV28 and TRBJ2-7; the listed D gene, TRBD2, was not tested against the DNA. The V gene's germline CDR1 is MDHEN and CDR2 SYDVKM. 10 amino acids form the CDR3, both terminal residues included. CDR3 sequence reads: CASITGFGPH.

The chain carries TRBV19 and TRBJ1-4, with 7 bases fitting TRBD1. Germline CDR1 LNHDA, CDR2 SQIVND (reference sequence). The CDR3 is 16 residues long. V was clipped by 6 bases and J by 1 base; unmatched bases: 8. Here the CDR3 reads CASRLRQGGTNEKLFF. For the CDR3, the DNA is TGTGCCAGTAGACTTCGACAGGGCGGAACTAATGAAAAACTGTTTTTT.

The chain couples TRBV29-1 to TRBJ2-1; possibly TRBD2 for D (5 bases). Per the germline V gene, CDR1 is SQVTM and CDR2 is ANQGSEA. Trimming took off 7 bases at V and 4 bases at J, with 23 bases between the two ends. The CDR3 contains 16 residues. CDR3 residues: CSAQGLRSRGYNEQFF. CDR3 DNA sequence: TGCAGCGCCCAAGGGTTACGGAGCCGGGGTTACAATGAGCAGTTCTTC.

The rearrangement joins TRBV29-1 to TRBJ2-7; TRBD2 is a possible D gene (5 bases). V lost 4 bases to trimming and J lost 6 bases, with 10 bases between them. The germline CDR1 and CDR2 sequences are SQVTM and ANQGSEA. The CDR3 is 11 amino acids. The CDR3 nucleotides are TGCAGCGTTGCCGGGGATCCCGAGCAGTACTTC. Translation gives CSVAGDPEQYF.